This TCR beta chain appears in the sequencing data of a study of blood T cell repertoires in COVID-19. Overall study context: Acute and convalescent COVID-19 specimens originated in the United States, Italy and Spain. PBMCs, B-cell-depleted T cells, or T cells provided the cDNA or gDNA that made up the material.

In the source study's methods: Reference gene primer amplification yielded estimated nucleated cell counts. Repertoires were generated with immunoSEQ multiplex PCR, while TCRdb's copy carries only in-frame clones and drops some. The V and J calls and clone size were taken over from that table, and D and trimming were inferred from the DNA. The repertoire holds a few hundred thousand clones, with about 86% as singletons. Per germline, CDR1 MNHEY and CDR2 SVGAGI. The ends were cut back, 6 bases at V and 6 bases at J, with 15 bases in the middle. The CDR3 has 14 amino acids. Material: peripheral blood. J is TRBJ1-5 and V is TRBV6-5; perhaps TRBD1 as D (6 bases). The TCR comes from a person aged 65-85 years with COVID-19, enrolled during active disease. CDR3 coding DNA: TGTGCCAGCAGATATAACAGGGATGGTCAGCCCCAGCATTTT. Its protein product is CASRYNRDGQPQHF.